This entry lists 9 T cell receptor beta chains sequenced from one sample in a study of cytomegalovirus exposure and HLA in healthy donors (dated by TCRdb to about 2017). Library preparation employed the immunoSEQ multiplex PCR assay. For the multiplex PCR, a mixture combining 60 forward primers for TCR Vbeta segments and 13 reverse primers for TCR Jbeta segments was used. In its TCRdb copy, this immuneACCESS table keeps in-frame sequences only and misses some clones. Where compared with another copy, unresolved V genes explain less than half of these, and the others have no known cause. This sample lists approximately 170,000 clones; around 79% were detected once. 7% to 8.5% of the sample is in the top ten clones. The specimen sequenced was PBMCs. The receptors originated from a male donor in good health and CMV-seropositive.

The chain uses TRBV27 and TRBJ1-3; perhaps TRBD1 as D (6 bases). Germline CDR1 reads MNHEY; CDR2 reads SMNVEV (reference sequence). Trimming took off 4 bases at V and 0 bases at J, with 10 bases between the two ends. The CDR3 totals 15 residues. In nucleotides, the CDR3 is TGTGCCAGCAGTTCCAGGGGCTCCTCTGGAAACACCATATATTTT. Encoded protein: CASSSRGSSGNTIYF.

The V and J genes are TRBV9 and TRBJ2-7, with 11 positions matching TRBD1. Germline V gene data show CDR1 as SGDLS and CDR2 as YYNGEE. Trimming cost V 4 bases and J 1 base; bases outside gene matches: 4. The CDR3 length is 15 residues. CDR3: CASSHGQGASYEQYF. DNA of the CDR3: TGTGCCAGCAGCCATGGACAGGGGGCTTCCTACGAGCAGTACTTC.

The J gene is TRBJ2-2, the V gene TRBV13; 9 nucleotides agree with TRBD1. The ends lost 4 bases at V and 1 base at J; junction bases unmatched: 13. This CDR3 contains 19 residues. Germline V gives CDR1 PRHDT, CDR2 FYEKMQ (reference sequence). Here the CDR3 reads CASSSAGGQGTGNTGELFF. DNA of the CDR3: TGTGCCAGCAGCTCCGCGGGCGGACAGGGGACTGGGAACACCGGGGAGCTGTTTTTT.

The chain joins TRBV5-4 to TRBJ2-1; D perhaps matches TRBD2 (6 bases). Germline V gene data show CDR1 as SGHNT and CDR2 as YYREEE (reference sequence). The CDR3 is 17 residues long. Between the trimmed V and J ends, which lost 3 bases and 3 bases, there was a span of 19 bases. The CDR3 region is CASSWGVGEKNYNEQFF. In DNA, the CDR3 is TGTGCCAGCAGCTGGGGGGTGGGGGAGAAGAACTACAATGAGCAGTTCTTC.

The chain uses TRBV2 and TRBJ2-7, with 10 bases aligning to TRBD1. Trimming removed 8 bases from V and 5 bases from J; junction bases left unmatched: 12. The CDR3 runs to 15 residues. Germline CDR1 SNHLY, CDR2 FYNNEI. CDR3 sequence: CASFLQGQGGHEQYF. As DNA, the CDR3 is TGTGCCAGCTTCCTTCAAGGACAGGGGGGCCACGAGCAGTACTTC.

This chain joins TRBV4-3 and TRBJ1-4; no clear D gene. This CDR3 comprises 13 residues. The V gene's germline CDR1 is LGHNA and CDR2 YSLEER. The V end was cut by 9 bases, the J end by 10 bases, with 18 bases between. The CDR3 sequence is CARPRAGGLKLFF. DNA of the CDR3: TGCGCCAGACCCCGGGCCGGCGGGTTAAAACTGTTTTTT.

This chain connects TRBV18 to TRBJ1-2; D ambiguous. This CDR3 contains 15 residues. Germline V gene data show CDR1 as KGHSH and CDR2 as LQKENI. Trimming pared 6 bases from V and 2 bases from J, leaving 16 bases between. CDR3 coding DNA: TGTGCCAGCTCTCGCGAGAATGAAGAGAACTATGGCTACACCTTC. Protein sequence: CASSRENEENYGYTF.

J is TRBJ2-3 and V is TRBV2; TRBD1 aligns across 9 bases. The CDR3 runs 17 residues. CDR1 is SNHLY and CDR2 is FYNNEI in the germline V gene. The trim removed 2 bases at V and 4 bases at J, leaving 10 bases unmatched. For the CDR3, the DNA is TGTGCCAGCAGTGAATTCCGGACAGGGGACGGAGCAGATACGCAGTATTTT. Translated, it gives CASSEFRTGDGADTQYF.

The chain's CDR3 is CASSSGQGGGPQHF. The CDR3 nucleotides are TGCGCCAGCAGCTCTGGACAGGGGGGAGGGCCCCAGCATTTT. The chain uses TRBV5-1 and TRBJ1-5; 10 nucleotides align to TRBD1. Germline lookup yields CDR1 SGHRS and CDR2 YFSETQ. CDR3 length equals 14 residues. The trim removed 3 bases at V and 9 bases at J, leaving 6 bases unmatched. The full variable domain, in which reference TRBV5-1 and TRBJ1-5 provide the parts outside the CDR3, is KAGVTQTPRYLIKTRGQQVTLSCSPISGHRSVSWYQQTPGQGLQFLFEYFSETQRNKGNFPGRFSGRQFSNSRSEMNVSTLELGDSALYLCASSSGQGGGPQHFGDGTRLSIL.